The entry below describes one T cell receptor (beta chain). This clonotype was seen ten or more times. Its antigen has not been determined. Per-base qualities were not stored, and no clone one base away is much larger. Every patient had bone marrow sampled at the time of active disease. Ficoll-Hypaque density gradient centrifugation was used to isolate the bone marrow mononuclear cells. Myeloma plasma cells were removed and CD138-negative cells were obtained by negative selection following labeling with CD138 magnetic microbeads on a MACS separator. Flow cytometry with CD138 antibodies on an Attune NxT was used to check how pure the isolated cells were. TRIzol reagent was used to extract total RNA, which was then quantified with a NanoDrop spectrophotometer. Paired RNA-seq and IR-seq were performed on each patient's CD138-negative bone marrow sample. These data belong to a study of read filtering for tumor transcriptome and immune sequencing (dated by TCRdb to about 2020). In the study overall: Of the patients in the cohort, under 20 were male and 11 to 15 were female, and their mean age was about 68 years, with a range of about 45 to 90. By revised international staging, eight or nine patients were R-ISS I, over 15 were R-ISS II and about 7 were R-ISS III. After DNase treatment, whole-transcriptome libraries were prepared using the TruSeq RNA Access Library Prep Kit. TCR-region mapped reads per sample ranged from about 4.05 to 11 million with IR-seq versus only about 75 to 1,400 with RNA-seq. Using the same bone marrow samples, the study ran both targeted immune repertoire sequencing and bulk whole-transcriptome sequencing and then compared the TCR repertoires from each method. A main aim was a read-filtering strategy for immune repertoire data, specifically whether clonotypes supported by a single read should be removed. Study-level results and caveats: Compared with RNA-seq, IR-seq captured clonotypes at much higher depth and more reliably, and a smaller IR-seq throughput was enough to identify most shared clonotypes. The sorted CD138-negative fraction was composed of a mixed bone marrow immune population rather than of purified T cells. In IR-seq, around 85% of clonotypes but about 3.5% of total reads were represented by single-read clonotypes, whereas in RNA-seq, around 73% of clonotypes and approximately 44% of reads were represented by single-read clonotypes. The correlation between IR-seq and RNA-seq shared clonotype proportions rose when single-read clonotypes were removed.

Starting from about 400 ng RNA, TCR libraries were constructed with the Immunoverse kit using molecular barcoded adaptors that cover the alpha/delta and beta/gamma chains. TCR library preparation used the same RNA that went into transcriptome sequencing. TCR libraries were sequenced on an Illumina HiSeq 4000 with 2 x 150 cycles. The authors' pipeline ran thus. TCR reads were aligned to human V, D, J and C references and assembled into CDR3 clonotypes with MiXCR, including quality filtering and error correction. The tcR package in R was used for analysis of clonotype counts and gene usage diversity. Raw mapping reads were checked after the RNA-seq reads had been mapped by STAR aligner version 2.5.3a onto the human GRCh37 genome. To test how sequencing depth affects detected clonotypes, IR-seq fastq files were randomly downsampled with Seqtk 1.3. Using fastp at Q25 and MiXCR, TCRdb reprocessed the public reads and kept productive beta chains. All rows with the same CDR3 protein become a single entry with the most common DNA and genes. For this entry, the V and J calls and clone size follow TCRdb and not the study's own pipeline. The sample table holds about 90,000 distinct CDR3 sequences, of which 9% to 15% were seen once. The ten largest clones represent about 16% of the sample.

The germline V gene encodes CDR1 SGHNT and CDR2 YENEEA. The CDR3 holds 17 amino acids from the cysteine to the phenylalanine. This entry keeps only the CDR3 DNA: 51 bases, framed from base 1. Germline trimming: 1 base from V, 2 bases from J; junction bases outside gene matches: 4. Recombination connected TRBV11-3 to TRBJ2-1, with 11 bases in between that match TRBD2. The sample taken for sequencing was a population of CD138-negative cells sorted from bone marrow. The cell subset or site label on this specimen signifies: bone marrow mononuclear cells depleted of CD138+ plasma/myeloma cells by negative magnetic selection. This TCR was sampled from a donor at least 40 years old with multiple myeloma. The CDR3 has the sequence CASSLAPTSGTYNEQFF. The base sequence is TGTGCCAGCAGCTTAGCCCCGACTAGCGGGACCTACAATGAGCAGTTCTTC. Joined to the reference TRBV11-3 and TRBJ2-1 proteins, this CDR3 gives the full variable domain: EAGVVQSPRYKIIEKKQPVAFWCNPISGHNTLYWYLQNLGQGPELLIRYENEEAVDDSQLPKDRFSAERLKGVDSTLKIQPAELGDSAVYLCASSLAPTSGTYNEQFFGPGTRLTVL.